The 17 T cell receptor beta chains below all came from one sample that was sequenced in a study of blood T cell repertoires in COVID-19. Some clones are missing from TCRdb's copy, which holds only in-frame ones; the method was immunoSEQ multiplex PCR. The sample consists of about 150,000 clones, about 90% of them appearing once. The sequenced sample was peripheral blood. These receptors all stem from a man in his forties or fifties with acute or convalescent COVID-19.

V is TRBV7-2 and J is TRBJ1-4; 8 bases line up with TRBD1. Germline CDR1 is SGHTA and CDR2 is FQGNSA. V was clipped by 1 base and J by 5 bases; unmatched bases: 3. The length of the CDR3 is 15 residues. CDR3 in amino acids: CASSLEGQENEKLFF. The CDR3 region has the DNA TGTGCCAGCAGCTTAGAGGGACAGGAAAATGAAAAACTGTTTTTT.

This chain links TRBV5-1 with TRBJ2-1; D might be TRBD1 (5 bases). The CDR3 is 16 amino acids. Germline V CDR1 and CDR2: SGHRS, YFSETQ. Trimming stripped 2 bases from V and 0 bases from J, with 12 bases between. The CDR3 DNA reads TGCGCCAGCAGCTTTCAAGGGGATCCCTCCTACAATGAGCAGTTCTTC. Translating gives CASSFQGDPSYNEQFF.

The chain recombines TRBV28 with TRBJ1-5; D might be TRBD1 (6 bases). Germline V lookup: CDR1 MDHEN, CDR2 SYDVKM. The CDR3 spans 16 residues. V was pared by 7 bases and J by 7 bases, with 23 bases between. CDR3 in amino acids: CASTPRGGRVNQPQHF. The CDR3 nucleotides read TGTGCCAGCACCCCTCGTGGGGGCAGGGTAAACCAGCCCCAGCATTTT.

Written as DNA, the CDR3 is TGCGCCAGCAGCTTGGCCCGGACAGGGACCTACGAGCAGTACTTC. It codes for CASSLARTGTYEQYF. The chain is built from TRBV5-1 and TRBJ2-7, with TRBD1 matching 8 bases. The length of the CDR3 is 15 residues. Germline CDR1 is SGHRS and CDR2 is YFSETQ. V lost 0 bases to trimming and J lost 2 bases; unmatched junction nucleotides: 4.

About this clone: At the DNA level, this CDR3 is encoded by other sequences in the same sample as well. The gene calls are TRBV18 and TRBJ1-2; maybe TRBD1 (5 bases). V lost 2 bases and J lost 2, with 6 bases in between. This CDR3 comprises 13 residues. CDR1 is KGHSH, CDR2 LQKENI, per germline. Here the CDR3 DNA reads TGTGCCAGCTCACCAGCAGGGAACTATGGCTACACCTTC. Amino acids: CASSPAGNYGYTF.

This rearrangement joins TRBV28 to TRBJ1-1, with 10 bases fitting TRBD1. The CDR3 extends over 14 amino acids. J lost 5 bases, V lost 6 bases, and 6 bases had no gene match. The germline V gene has CDR1 MDHEN and CDR2 SYDVKM. CDR3 DNA sequence: TGTGCCAGCAGACAGACAGGGGGCCGAACTGAAGCTTTCTTT. As protein: CASRQTGGRTEAFF.

The V gene is TRBV7-2, the J gene TRBJ2-1; TRBD1 matches 10 bases. After removal of 4 bases from V and 6 bases from J, the junction contained 3 bases not matched to a gene. Germline CDR1 is SGHTA and CDR2 is FQGNSA. This CDR3 spans 14 amino acids. This chain's CDR3 is CASSSRQGANEQFF. In DNA form, the CDR3 reads TGTGCCAGCAGCTCCCGACAGGGGGCCAATGAGCAGTTCTTC.

This clone occurred once. The chain is built from TRBV5-1 and TRBJ2-1, with TRBD2 as a possible D gene (5 bases). V was pared by 0 bases and J by 0 bases, with 13 bases between. Germline CDR1 is SGHRS and CDR2 is YFSETQ. The CDR3 covers 17 residues. Here the CDR3 reads CASSLVPSIYSYNEQFF. The CDR3 nucleotides read TGCGCCAGCAGCTTGGTCCCTAGCATTTACTCCTACAATGAGCAGTTCTTC. Supplemented by reference TRBV5-1 and TRBJ2-1, the full variable domain reads KAGVTQTPRYLIKTRGQQVTLSCSPISGHRSVSWYQQTPGQGLQFLFEYFSETQRNKGNFPGRFSGRQFSNSRSEMNVSTLELGDSALYLCASSLVPSIYSYNEQFFGPGTRLTVL.

This clone was recorded only once. The chain joins TRBV30 to TRBJ1-2; D remains ambiguous. CDR3 length equals 12 residues. The germline gives CDR1 GTSNPN, CDR2 SVGIG (reference sequence). V lost 3 bases to trimming and J lost 6 bases, with 11 bases between them. The chain's CDR3 is CAWRSGFDGYTF. The CDR3 DNA follows: TGTGCCTGGAGGTCGGGGTTCGATGGCTACACCTTC.

V usage is TRBV27 and J usage is TRBJ2-1; D is perhaps TRBD2 (6 bases). The germline V and J ends were trimmed by 2 bases and 7 bases, with 12 bases remaining between them. From germline, CDR1 is MNHEY and CDR2 SMNVEV (reference sequence). There are 14 residues in the CDR3. CDR3 protein: CASSLGGTGNEQFF. Written as DNA, the CDR3 is TGTGCCAGCAGTTTAGGAGGGACGGGAAATGAGCAGTTCTTC.

The rearrangement joins TRBV3-1 (or the pseudogene TRBV3-2) to TRBJ1-4, with TRBD1 matching 10 bases. Trimming took 1 base from V and 7 from J; bases not matched to a gene: 3. The germline V gene encodes CDR1 LGHDT and CDR2 YNNKEL (reference sequence). The CDR3 is 15 amino acids. CDR3 residues: CASSQAGTGVEKLFF. DNA for the CDR3: TGTGCCAGCAGCCAAGCCGGGACAGGGGTTGAAAAACTGTTTTTT.

This clone was observed a few times. Other DNA sequences in the sample encode the same CDR3. V is TRBV19 and J is TRBJ1-5; D is ambiguous. V gave up 3 bases and J gave up 0 bases, with 9 bases separating them. The CDR3 extends over 15 amino acids. The germline V gene has CDR1 LNHDA and CDR2 SQIVND (reference sequence). CDR3 region: CASSIRGSSNQPQHF. CDR3 nucleotides: TGTGCCAGTAGTATTCGAGGGAGTAGCAATCAGCCCCAGCATTTT.

The chain combines TRBV30 with TRBJ1-1; D gene ambiguous. The CDR3 has 13 amino acids. Trimming left V 0 bases short and J 4 bases short, with 9 bases between. Germline V CDR1 and CDR2: GTSNPN, SVGIG (reference sequence). CDR3 sequence: CAWSVSQATEAFF. In DNA form, the CDR3 reads TGTGCCTGGAGTGTAAGCCAGGCCACTGAAGCTTTCTTT.

This chain joins TRBV6-5 and TRBJ2-2; unclear D gene. The CDR3 runs to 15 residues. Trimming stripped 6 bases from V and 6 bases from J, with 17 bases between. CDR1 and CDR2 (germline): MNHEY, SVGAGI. The CDR3 loop is CASSPSSQFPGELFF. CDR3 nucleotide sequence: TGTGCCAGCAGCCCGTCTAGTCAATTCCCCGGGGAGCTGTTTTTT.

The chain has TRBV5-6 and TRBJ2-1; the match to TRBD2 covers 9 bases. V was clipped by 5 bases and J by 1 base; unmatched bases: 7. The CDR3 covers 16 residues. The germline gives CDR1 SGHDT, CDR2 YYEEEE. The CDR3 reads CASSFIAGESYNEQFF. CDR3 sequence (DNA): TGTGCCAGCAGTTTTATAGCGGGGGAATCCTACAATGAGCAGTTCTTC.

The chain combines TRBV21-1 with TRBJ1-5; the D segment call TRBD1 is taken from the table without a DNA check. TRBV21-1 is given as a pseudogene. This CDR3 contains 15 residues. CDR3 nucleotides: TGTGCCAGCAGCAAGACACAGGGGGCTCATCAGCCCCAGCATTTT. It codes for CASSKTQGAHQPQHF.

In its sample, this clone was seen a few times. V and J are TRBV4-1 and TRBJ2-7; D possibly corresponds to TRBD1 (5 bases). Germline CDR1 MGHRA, CDR2 YSYEKL. Deletions cut 1 base from V and 0 bases from J, with 13 bases between. The CDR3 spans 16 residues. The CDR3 sequence is CASSQGRVGASYEQYF. Here the CDR3 DNA reads TGCGCCAGCAGCCAAGGTCGAGTAGGGGCCTCCTACGAGCAGTACTTC.